This T cell receptor (beta chain) was retrieved from a study of blood T cell repertoires in COVID-19. The method was immunoSEQ multiplex PCR; TCRdb's version includes in-frame clones alone and lacks a portion of them. The sample yields 200,000 to 250,000 clones, about 87% seen once. V lost 5 bases, J lost 2 bases, and 13 bases lay in between. The length of the CDR3 is 14 residues. Germline V lookup: CDR1 MNHEY, CDR2 SMNVEV (reference sequence). The chain has TRBV27 and TRBJ2-7; D is perhaps TRBD1 (6 bases). This receptor was identified in a man aged 55 to 69 with acute or convalescent COVID-19. The material sequenced was peripheral blood. The CDR3: CASSPTGHPYEQYF. The CDR3 DNA reads TGTGCCAGCAGTCCGACGGGACACCCCTACGAGCAGTACTTC.